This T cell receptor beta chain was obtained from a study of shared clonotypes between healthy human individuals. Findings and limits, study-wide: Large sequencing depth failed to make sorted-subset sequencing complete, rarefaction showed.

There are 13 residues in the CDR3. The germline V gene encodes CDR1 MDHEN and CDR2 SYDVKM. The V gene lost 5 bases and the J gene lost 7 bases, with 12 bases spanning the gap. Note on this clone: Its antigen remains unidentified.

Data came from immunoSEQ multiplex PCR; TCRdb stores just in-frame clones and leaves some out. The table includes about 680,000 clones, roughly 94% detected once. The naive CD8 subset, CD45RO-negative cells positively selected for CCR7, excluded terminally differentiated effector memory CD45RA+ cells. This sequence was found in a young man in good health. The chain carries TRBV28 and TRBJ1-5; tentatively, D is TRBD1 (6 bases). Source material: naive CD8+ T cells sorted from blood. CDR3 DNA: TGTGCCAGCAGTATCTCAGGGGCCCAGCCCCAGCATTTT. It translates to CASSISGAQPQHF.